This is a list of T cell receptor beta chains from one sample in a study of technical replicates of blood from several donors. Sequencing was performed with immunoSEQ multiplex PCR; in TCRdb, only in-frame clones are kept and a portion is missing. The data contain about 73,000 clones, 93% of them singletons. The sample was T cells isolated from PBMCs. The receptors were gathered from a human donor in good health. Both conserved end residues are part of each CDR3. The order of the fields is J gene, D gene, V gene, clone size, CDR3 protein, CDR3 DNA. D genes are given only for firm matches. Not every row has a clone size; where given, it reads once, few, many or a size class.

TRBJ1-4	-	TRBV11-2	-	CASSLGVGGDHEKLFF	TGTGCCAGCAGCTTAGGCGTCGGGGGGGATCATGAAAAACTGTTTTTT
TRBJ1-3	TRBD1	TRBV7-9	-	CASTPDRASGNTIYF	TGTGCCAGCACCCCGGACAGGGCCTCTGGAAACACCATATATTTT
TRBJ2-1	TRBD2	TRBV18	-	CASSPPGLAGGSYNEQFF	TGTGCCAGCTCACCGCCGGGACTAGCGGGAGGGTCCTACAATGAGCAGTTCTTC
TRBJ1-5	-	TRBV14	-	CASSRDFNQPQHF	TGTGCCAGCAGCAGGGACTTCAATCAGCCCCAGCATTTT
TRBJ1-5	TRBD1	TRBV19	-	CASIGTGQANQPQHF	TGTGCCAGTATCGGAACGGGACAGGCTAATCAGCCCCAGCATTTT
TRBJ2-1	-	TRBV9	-	CASSVRLGWENEQFF	TGTGCCAGCAGCGTAAGACTAGGTTGGGAGAATGAGCAGTTCTTC
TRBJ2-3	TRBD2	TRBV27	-	CATTRYSGGDPSTDTQYF	TGTGCCACCACCCGCTATAGCGGGGGGGATCCTAGCACAGATACGCAGTATTTT
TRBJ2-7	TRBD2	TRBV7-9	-	CAYSTGLAGAEQYF	TGTGCCTATAGTACGGGACTAGCGGGAGCCGAGCAGTACTTC
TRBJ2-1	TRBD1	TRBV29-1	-	CSVDTAGTGGFF	TGCAGCGTTGATACAGCCGGGACAGGGGGGTTCTTC
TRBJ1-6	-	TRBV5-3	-	CARSYPDSCYNSPLHF	TGTGCCAGAAGCTACCCGGACAGTTGTTATAATTCACCCCTCCACTTT
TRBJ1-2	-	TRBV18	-	CASSPPSRNYGYTF	TGTGCCAGCTCACCACCGTCCCGGAACTATGGCTACACCTTC
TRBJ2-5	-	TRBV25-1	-	CASSEPGKQETQYF	TGTGCCAGCAGTGAGCCGGGAAAGCAAGAGACCCAGTACTTC
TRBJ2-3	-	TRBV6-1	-	CASKGGFGADTQYF	TGTGCCAGCAAGGGGGGGTTCGGCGCAGATACGCAGTATTTT
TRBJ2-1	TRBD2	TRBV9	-	CASSPSGGAYNEQFF	TGTGCCAGCAGCCCCAGCGGGGGCGCTTACAATGAGCAGTTCTTC
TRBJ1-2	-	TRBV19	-	CASKLEITNYGYTF	TGTGCCAGTAAGCTCGAGATTACTAACTATGGCTACACCTTC
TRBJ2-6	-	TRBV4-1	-	CASSHLGGTGANVLTF	TGCGCCAGCAGCCATTTAGGGGGTACTGGGGCCAACGTCCTGACTTTC
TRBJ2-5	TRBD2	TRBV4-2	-	CASSQDTGGVQETQYF	TGTGCCAGCAGCCAAGATACGGGGGGAGTGCAAGAGACCCAGTACTTC
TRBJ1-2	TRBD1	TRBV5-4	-	CASSRIGQGQDGYTF	TGTGCCAGCAGCCGCATCGGACAGGGGCAGGATGGCTACACCTTC
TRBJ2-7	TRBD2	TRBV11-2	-	CASSLSYTSAHSYEQYF	TGTGCCAGCAGCTTAAGTTATACTAGCGCCCACTCCTACGAGCAGTACTTC
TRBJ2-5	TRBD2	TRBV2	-	CASSPTSGSRETQYF	TGTGCCAGCAGTCCGACTAGCGGGAGCCGGGAGACCCAGTACTTC
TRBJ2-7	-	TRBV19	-	CASSEAVLYEQYF	TGTGCCAGTTCCGAGGCCGTCCTCTACGAGCAGTACTTC
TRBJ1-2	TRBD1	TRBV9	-	CASTRGTAEPYGYTF	TGTGCCAGCACCAGGGGGACAGCTGAGCCCTATGGCTACACCTTC
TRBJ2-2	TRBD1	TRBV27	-	CASSLTSTGDSGELFF	TGTGCCAGCAGTCTTACGTCGACAGGGGACAGCGGGGAGCTGTTTTTT
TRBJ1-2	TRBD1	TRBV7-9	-	CASSKDRGGYTF	TGTGCCAGCAGCAAGGACAGGGGTGGCTACACCTTC
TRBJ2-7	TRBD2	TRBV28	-	CASHSGSSYEQYF	TGTGCCAGCCATAGCGGGAGCTCCTACGAGCAGTACTTC
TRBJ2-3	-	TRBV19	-	CASSIVRQTPSTDTQYF	TGTGCCAGTAGTATAGTAAGACAGACTCCCAGCACAGATACGCAGTATTTT
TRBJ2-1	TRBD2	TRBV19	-	CASSPGGLNEQFF	TGTGCCAGTAGCCCGGGGGGGCTCAATGAGCAGTTCTTC
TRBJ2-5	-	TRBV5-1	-	CASMVGGGKETQYF	TGCGCCAGCATGGTGGGAGGTGGCAAAGAGACCCAGTACTTC
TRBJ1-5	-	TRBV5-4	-	CASSSGSGGTDQPQHF	TGTGCCAGCAGCTCAGGGAGTGGGGGGACCGATCAGCCCCAGCATTTT
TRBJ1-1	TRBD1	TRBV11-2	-	CASSLLAGGGTEAFF	TGTGCCAGCAGCTTACTGGCAGGGGGCGGGACTGAAGCTTTCTTT
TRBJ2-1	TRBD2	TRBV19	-	CASSALAGYKYNEQFF	TGTGCCAGTAGTGCATTAGCGGGATATAAATACAATGAGCAGTTCTTC
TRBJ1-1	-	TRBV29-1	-	CSVARGLGTEAFF	TGCAGCGTTGCCCGAGGGTTGGGCACTGAAGCTTTCTTT
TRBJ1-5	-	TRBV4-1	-	CASSLFPGEPNQPQHF	TGCGCCAGCAGCCTTTTCCCCGGGGAGCCCAATCAGCCCCAGCATTTT
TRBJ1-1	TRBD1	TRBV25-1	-	CASTATGTAYTEAFF	TGTGCCAGCACGGCGACCGGGACAGCTTACACTGAAGCTTTCTTT
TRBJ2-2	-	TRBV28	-	CASPDSTGELFF	TGTGCCAGCCCGGACAGCACCGGGGAGCTGTTTTTT
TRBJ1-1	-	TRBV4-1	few	CASSHQQDRNTEAFF	TGCGCCAGCAGCCACCAGCAAGACAGGAACACTGAAGCTTTCTTT
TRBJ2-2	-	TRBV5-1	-	CASSLDRRTGELFF	TGCGCCAGCAGCTTAGACAGGAGAACCGGGGAGCTGTTTTTT
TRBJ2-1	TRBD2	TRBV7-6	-	CASSPQGGVYNEQFF	TGTGCCAGCAGCCCGCAGGGAGGGGTATACAATGAGCAGTTCTTC
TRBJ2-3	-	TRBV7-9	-	CASSRVPSILGDTQYF	TGTGCCAGCAGCCGCGTCCCGAGCATCCTAGGAGATACGCAGTATTTT
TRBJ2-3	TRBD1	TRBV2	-	CASSSGTGNTDTQYF	TGTGCCAGCAGTTCCGGGACAGGGAACACAGATACGCAGTATTTT
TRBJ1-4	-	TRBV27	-	CASRMRALPTNEKLFF	TGTGCCAGCAGGATGAGGGCCCTTCCAACTAATGAAAAACTGTTTTTT